One TCR beta chain is described in this entry. Its matching antigen is unknown. TCRdb's copy holds only in-frame clones and misses some; the assay was immunoSEQ multiplex PCR. This table holds roughly 92,000 clones, roughly 92% found once. The CDR3 runs 15 residues. Germline CDR1 and CDR2: SGHRS and YFSETQ. After removal of 3 bases from V and 3 bases from J, the junction contained 5 bases not matched to a gene. In every patient, relapse followed autologous stem cell transplantation, while exposure to brentuximab vedotin differed. The data were taken from a study of PD-1 blockade in classical Hodgkin lymphoma. Study-wide results and caveats: CD4+ TCR diversity rose significantly by C4D1, and CD8+ TCR diversity did not.

This receptor was obtained from a human donor with classical Hodgkin lymphoma. The J gene is TRBJ2-1, the V gene TRBV5-1; 8 positions match TRBD2. Sequences were derived from peripheral blood mononuclear cells (PBMCs), sampled at baseline. CDR3 in amino acids: CASSSGTRGYNEQFF. The CDR3 nucleotides are TGCGCCAGCAGCTCGGGGACTAGGGGCTACAATGAGCAGTTCTTC.